One and the same sample provided the 21 T cell receptor beta chains below, sequenced in a study of cytomegalovirus exposure and HLA in healthy donors. Only in-frame clones appear in the TCRdb table, and some are missing; sequencing was by immunoSEQ multiplex PCR. Of about 330,000 clones in the sample, 75% to 90% were seen once. The sequenced sample was PBMCs. The receptors were gathered from a woman under 30 in good health and CMV-seronegative.

This clone has only one observation. The chain recombines TRBV28 with TRBJ2-7, with 7 bases that match TRBD2. Germline V lookup: CDR1 MDHEN, CDR2 SYDVKM. This CDR3 has 14 residues. Germline trimming cut 5 bases from V and 2 bases from J; bases unmatched to any gene: 6. The CDR3 loop reads CASSTGGGAYEQYF. In nucleotides, the CDR3 is TGTGCCAGCAGTACCGGTGGGGGGGCCTACGAGCAGTACTTC.

The rearrangement joins TRBV7-9 to TRBJ2-4, with 12 bases matching TRBD2. This CDR3 is 16 amino acids long. CDR1 is SEHNR, CDR2 FQNEAQ, per germline (reference sequence). The J segment lost 0 bases and the V segment lost 10 bases, leaving 7 bases of the junction unmatched. The CDR3 DNA reads TGTGCCACCGGTCCTAGCGGGAGGGAAGCCAAAAACATTCAGTACTTC. It translates to CATGPSGREAKNIQYF.

The chain couples TRBV7-3 to TRBJ2-7; possibly TRBD2 for D (6 bases). The CDR3 runs to 14 residues. Germline V gives CDR1 SGHTA, CDR2 FQGTGA. The V end lost 5 bases, the J end lost 0 bases, and 11 bases lay between the germline ends. The CDR3 nucleotides are TGTGCCAGCAGCCGGGACTCAAGCTCCTACGAGCAGTACTTC. Translating gives CASSRDSSSYEQYF.

This chain joins TRBV6-5 and TRBJ2-2; the match to TRBD2 covers 10 bases. Trimming took 11 bases from V and 4 from J; bases not matched to a gene: 10. The CDR3 is made up of 15 amino acids. Germline V gene data show CDR1 as MNHEY and CDR2 as SVGAGI. CDR3 bases: TGTGCCGCCGGGGCTAGCGGGGGCCTCACCGGGGAGCTGTTTTTT. This codes for CAAGASGGLTGELFF.

This sequence joins TRBV6-1 and TRBJ1-1; tentative D call: TRBD1 (5 bases). The V gene's germline CDR1 is MNHNS and CDR2 SASEGT. V lost 1 base to trimming and J lost 1 base, with 13 bases between them. There are 16 residues in the CDR3. The CDR3 here is CASSEGVGQGNTEAFF. The CDR3 region has the DNA TGTGCCAGCAGTGAAGGAGTGGGGCAGGGGAACACTGAAGCTTTCTTT.

The gene calls are TRBV7-9 and TRBJ1-1; 9 bases are a match to TRBD1. The junction had 13 bases not matched to a gene; V was cut back by 5 bases and J by 0 bases. Looked up from germline, CDR1 is SEHNR and CDR2 is FQNEAQ (reference sequence). There are 18 residues in the CDR3. In DNA form, the CDR3 reads TGTGCCAGCAGCCCCGTCAAGGGGGGGACAGGGTTGAACACTGAAGCTTTCTTT. It yields the protein CASSPVKGGTGLNTEAFF.

A few counts support this clone. The chain links TRBV7-9 to TRBJ1-5; D is perhaps TRBD1 (6 bases). V was cut by 4 bases and J by 1 base, with 11 bases left in between. The CDR3 spans 15 residues. Germline CDR1 reads SEHNR; CDR2 reads FQNEAQ (reference sequence). The CDR3 region has the DNA TGTGCCAGCAGCTCCCGGGACATGAGCAATCAGCCCCAGCATTTT. Amino acid sequence: CASSSRDMSNQPQHF.

The chain recombines TRBV19 with TRBJ2-7; 10 bases align to TRBD1. The CDR3 is 14 residues long. The germline V gene encodes CDR1 LNHDA and CDR2 SQIVND (reference sequence). V was pared by 3 bases and J by 3 bases, with 2 bases of the junction left unmatched. The CDR3 protein is CASSIGTGDYEQYF. CDR3 bases: TGTGCCAGTAGTATTGGGACAGGGGACTACGAGCAGTACTTC.

The chain uses TRBV25-1 and TRBJ1-1; D gene unclear. The CDR3 is 16 amino acids. V was cut by 1 base and J by 3 bases, with 15 bases left in between. The germline V gene encodes CDR1 MGHDK and CDR2 SYGVNS. The CDR3 protein is CASSEFSAGPYTEAFF. The CDR3 coding sequence is TGTGCCAGCAGTGAATTTTCGGCAGGCCCATACACTGAAGCTTTCTTT.

This clone was observed a handful of times. The chain links TRBV19 to TRBJ1-5, with no clear D. Per germline, CDR1 LNHDA and CDR2 SQIVND (reference sequence). The CDR3 extends over 15 amino acids. With 11 bases removed from V and 0 bases from J, the gap between germline ends came to 17 bases. The CDR3 sequence is CAGGNVGYSNQPQHF. The CDR3 nucleotides read TGTGCCGGAGGTAACGTTGGCTATAGCAATCAGCCCCAGCATTTT.

The V call is TRBV27, the J call TRBJ2-2, with a possible D match to TRBD1 (8 bases). Germline V gene lookup returns CDR1 MNHEY and CDR2 SMNVEV (reference sequence). The V and J ends lost 8 bases and 4 bases respectively, with 20 bases between them. The CDR3 length is 16 residues. The CDR3 region is CASGGGRQGTTGELFF. CDR3 in DNA: TGTGCCAGCGGGGGGGGGAGACAGGGGACCACCGGGGAGCTGTTTTTT.

This clone is a singleton in its sample. This chain joins TRBV5-1 and TRBJ1-1, with a possible D match to TRBD1 (6 bases). The V end lost 4 bases, the J end lost 3 bases, and 10 bases lay between the germline ends. Germline assignment: CDR1 SGHRS and CDR2 YFSETQ. This CDR3 spans 13 amino acids. CDR3 residues: CASSANRDTEAFF. The CDR3, as DNA: TGCGCCAGCAGCGCGAACAGGGACACTGAAGCTTTCTTT. The complete variable domain, with remaining parts taken from reference TRBV5-1 and TRBJ1-1, reads KAGVTQTPRYLIKTRGQQVTLSCSPISGHRSVSWYQQTPGQGLQFLFEYFSETQRNKGNFPGRFSGRQFSNSRSEMNVSTLELGDSALYLCASSANRDTEAFFGQGTRLTVV.

J is TRBJ1-2 and V is TRBV5-4; 9 nucleotides line up with TRBD1. Losses at the gene ends were 4 bases for V and 7 bases for J; bases not matched to a gene: 11. This CDR3 comprises 15 residues. CDR1 and CDR2 from the germline V gene are SGHNT and YYREEE (reference sequence). CDR3 protein: CASSPNRGQGGGYTF. The CDR3 bases are TGTGCCAGCAGCCCAAACCGGGGACAGGGTGGTGGCTACACCTTC.

V is TRBV28 and J is TRBJ1-4; 8 bases map to TRBD1. Germline-derived CDR1 and CDR2 are MDHEN and SYDVKM. CDR3 size: 15 residues. Germline trimming cut 4 bases from V and 3 bases from J; bases unmatched to any gene: 4. This CDR3 is CASSSGQASNEKLFF. In DNA, the CDR3 is TGTGCCAGCAGTTCGGGACAGGCCTCTAATGAAAAACTGTTTTTT. Supplemented by reference TRBV28 and TRBJ1-4, the full variable domain reads DVKVTQSSRYLVKRTGEKVFLECVQDMDHENMFWYRQDPGLGLRLIYFSYDVKMKEKGDIPEGYSVSREKKERFSLILESASTNQTSMYLCASSSGQASNEKLFFGSGTQLSVL.

V and J are TRBV29-1 and TRBJ2-1; D is unresolved. CDR1 is SQVTM, CDR2 ANQGSEA, per germline. The CDR3 runs 15 residues. V lost 0 bases and J lost 1, with 10 bases in between. CDR3 residues: CSVEDGFKSYNEQFF. In DNA form, the CDR3 reads TGCAGCGTTGAAGACGGGTTCAAATCCTACAATGAGCAGTTCTTC.

This clone was counted many times. The genes are TRBV9 and TRBJ2-3; D might be TRBD2 (6 bases). V lost 0 bases to trimming and J lost 6 bases, with 11 bases between them. The germline V gene encodes CDR1 SGDLS and CDR2 YYNGEE. This CDR3 is 14 amino acids long. The CDR3 coding sequence is TGTGCCAGCAGCGTAGGACCCGGAGGGGATACGCAGTATTTT. It yields the protein CASSVGPGGDTQYF.

V usage is TRBV7-2 and J usage is TRBJ2-7, with 7 bases matching TRBD2. The germline CDR1 and CDR2 sequences are SGHTA and FQGNSA. After removal of 5 bases from V and 10 bases from J, the junction contained 8 bases not matched to a gene. The CDR3 spans 12 residues. The CDR3 sequence: CASSRPGTNQYF. CDR3 coding DNA: TGTGCCAGCAGCCGGCCCGGGACTAACCAGTACTTC.

This chain uses TRBV6-5 with TRBJ1-3; 10 nucleotides line up with TRBD1. Per the germline V gene, CDR1 is MNHEY and CDR2 is SVGAGI. J lost 4 bases, V lost 8 bases, and 5 bases had no gene match. The CDR3 consists of 14 residues. CDR3 bases: TGTGCCAGCTGGACAGGGGGGTACGGAAACACCATATATTTT. Translation gives CASWTGGYGNTIYF.

The chain has TRBV5-1 and TRBJ2-1; 11 bases align to TRBD2. The length of the CDR3 is 16 residues. The V gene end was trimmed by 3 bases and the J gene end by 6 bases; junction bases not matched to a gene: 8. Germline CDR1 is SGHRS and CDR2 is YFSETQ. The CDR3 sequence: CASSWGLAGGTNEQFF. The CDR3 bases are TGCGCCAGCAGCTGGGGCCTAGCGGGAGGCACCAATGAGCAGTTCTTC. The full variable domain, in which reference TRBV5-1 and TRBJ2-1 provide the parts outside the CDR3, is KAGVTQTPRYLIKTRGQQVTLSCSPISGHRSVSWYQQTPGQGLQFLFEYFSETQRNKGNFPGRFSGRQFSNSRSEMNVSTLELGDSALYLCASSWGLAGGTNEQFFGPGTRLTVL.

The chain employs TRBV7-2 and TRBJ2-1; 9 nucleotides line up with TRBD2. The trim removed 1 base at V and 6 bases at J, leaving 4 bases unmatched. The germline V gene encodes CDR1 SGHTA and CDR2 FQGNSA. The CDR3 is made up of 15 amino acids. The CDR3 DNA reads as TGTGCCAGCAGCTTAGGAGCGGGAGGTCTCAATGAGCAGTTCTTC. This gives the protein CASSLGAGGLNEQFF.

The chain links TRBV15 to TRBJ2-1; 11 nucleotides agree with TRBD2. V shed 8 bases, J shed 0 bases, and the junction held 12 bases outside the gene matches. Germline-derived CDR1 and CDR2 are LNHNV and YYDKDF (reference sequence). CDR3 length: 18 residues. Here the CDR3 DNA reads TGTGCCACCCACAGCCCGGGACTAGCGGCCATCTCCTACAATGAGCAGTTCTTC. It translates to CATHSPGLAAISYNEQFF.